This T cell receptor beta chain was identified during a study of cytomegalovirus exposure and HLA in healthy donors. Trimming cost V 5 bases and J 5 bases; bases outside gene matches: 9. CDR3 size: 15 residues. CDR1 and CDR2 from the germline V gene are MNHEY and SMNVEV (reference sequence). General observations from the study: As immune exposure information, only CMV serostatus was available.

60 Vbeta and 13 Jbeta primers were used in PCR. Sequencing used immunoSEQ multiplex PCR; TCRdb keeps in-frame clones, though not all of them. Found here are 200,000 to 250,000 clones, under 90% of them singletons; the top ten hold 1.3%. Of note for this clone: Its antigen remains unknown.

The TCR originated in a human donor in good health. The chain uses TRBV27 and TRBJ2-5; 9 bases match TRBD1. Sequencing was carried out using PBMCs. The CDR3: CASSPWDRVMETQYF. In DNA, the CDR3 is TGTGCCAGCAGTCCCTGGGACAGGGTTATGGAGACCCAGTACTTC.